The 7 T cell receptor beta chains in this list originate from one sample, sequenced in a study of CD8 T cells in ankylosing spondylitis (dated by TCRdb to the late 2010s). The library came from 5' RACE. Sequenced using an Illumina HiSeq 2500. The public reads were reprocessed in TCRdb via fastp at Q25 and MiXCR, keeping in-frame beta chains. Under each unique CDR3 protein, matching rows form one entry showing the most common genes and DNA. In this sample the table shows some 270,000 distinct CDR3 sequences, around 32% of which occur a single time. Around 4.4% of the sample lies in the top ten. Sequencing was done on a sample of blood, either unsorted or a sorted T cell fraction (not recorded which). Source of these receptors: a male donor with ankylosing spondylitis or in good health (not recorded which).

This chain uses TRBV29-1 with TRBJ2-7, with TRBD1 identical over 10 bases. The CDR3 loop spans 13 amino acids. Losses at the gene ends were 5 bases for V and 2 bases for J; bases not matched to a gene: 3. Per the germline V gene, CDR1 is SQVTM and CDR2 is ANQGSEA. CDR3: CSVHGTGAYEQYF. The CDR3, as DNA: TGCAGCGTTCACGGGACAGGGGCCTACGAGCAGTACTTC.

This clonotype was seen only a few times. The V call is TRBV11-2, the J call TRBJ2-2; D unresolved. In germline, CDR1 is SGHAT, CDR2 FQNNGV. Trimming took 1 base from V and 3 from J, leaving 9 bases between them. The CDR3 spans 15 residues. The CDR3 loop is CASSLGQQYTGELFF. The CDR3 region has the DNA TGTGCCAGCAGCTTAGGGCAGCAGTACACCGGGGAGCTGTTTTTT.

This clonotype has only a few counts. This chain uses TRBV7-2 with TRBJ2-3; perhaps D is TRBD1 or TRBD2 (5 bases each). V lost 2 bases and J 2 bases, leaving 14 bases between the germline ends. This CDR3 has 16 residues. Germline CDR1 and CDR2: SGHTA and FQGNSA. The CDR3 is CASSLQGRGSTDTQYF. The CDR3 nucleotides read TGTGCCAGCAGCTTACAGGGTCGGGGTTCCACAGATACGCAGTATTTT. Using reference TRBV7-2 and TRBJ2-3 for the parts outside the CDR3, the full variable domain is GAGVSQSPSNKVTEKGKDVELRCDPISGHTALYWYRQSLGQGLEFLIYFQGNSAPDKSGLPSDRFSAERTGGSVSTLTIQRTQQEDSAVYLCASSLQGRGSTDTQYFGPGTRLTVL.

The V call is TRBV7-3, the J call TRBJ2-3; 10 positions match TRBD2. Germline V gene sequence: CDR1 SGHTA, CDR2 FQGTGA. The CDR3 spans 14 residues. The ends lost 5 bases at V and 5 bases at J; junction bases unmatched: 4. The CDR3 DNA reads as TGTGCCAGCAGCCAGGGGACTAGCGTAGATACGCAGTATTTT. As protein: CASSQGTSVDTQYF.

The chain has TRBV28 and TRBJ2-5; TRBD1 is a possible D gene (6 bases). This CDR3 is 14 amino acids long. The germline V gene encodes CDR1 MDHEN and CDR2 SYDVKM. V lost 5 bases, J lost 4 bases, and 14 bases lay in between. The CDR3 nucleotides read TGTGCCAGCAGTCTACAGGGATTCGGAGAGACCCAGTACTTC. Protein product: CASSLQGFGETQYF.

The rearrangement links TRBV11-2 to TRBJ2-7; either TRBD1 or TRBD2 may fit D (5 bases each). Germline V gives CDR1 SGHAT, CDR2 FQNNGV. This CDR3 comprises 14 residues. V was trimmed by 4 bases and J by 3 bases, leaving 13 bases between them. CDR3 loop: CASSSEAGFYEQYF. The CDR3 region has the DNA TGTGCCAGCAGCTCGGAGGCAGGGTTCTACGAGCAGTACTTC.

This clonotype was seen once. The chain employs TRBV5-1 and TRBJ2-1; 9 bases align to TRBD2. J gave up 1 base and V 4 bases, and 9 bases lay outside the gene matches. This CDR3 spans 17 amino acids. Germline V gene sequence: CDR1 SGHRS, CDR2 YFSETQ. The CDR3 sequence is CASSRTFSGGSYNEQFF. The CDR3 nucleotides read TGCGCCAGCAGCCGTACTTTTAGCGGGGGTTCCTACAATGAGCAGTTCTTC.